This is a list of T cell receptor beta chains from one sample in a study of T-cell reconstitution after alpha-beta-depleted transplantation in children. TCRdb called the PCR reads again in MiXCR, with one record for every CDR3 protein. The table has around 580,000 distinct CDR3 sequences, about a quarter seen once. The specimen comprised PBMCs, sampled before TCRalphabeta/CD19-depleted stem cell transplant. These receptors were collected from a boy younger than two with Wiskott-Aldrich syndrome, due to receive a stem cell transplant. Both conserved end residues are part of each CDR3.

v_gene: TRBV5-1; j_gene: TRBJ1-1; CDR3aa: CASRPGTDLATEAFF
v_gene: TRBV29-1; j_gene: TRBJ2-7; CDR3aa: CSAGLAYYEQYF
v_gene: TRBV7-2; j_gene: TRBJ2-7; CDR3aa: CASSPWTSGYEQYF
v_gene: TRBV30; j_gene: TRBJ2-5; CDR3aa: CAAGVWQETQYF
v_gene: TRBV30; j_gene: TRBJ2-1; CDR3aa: CAWSVHGGTEQFF
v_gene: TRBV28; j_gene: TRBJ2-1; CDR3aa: CASSPFRGSLYNEQFF
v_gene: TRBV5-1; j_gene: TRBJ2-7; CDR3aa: CASSLGVSGNTYEQYF
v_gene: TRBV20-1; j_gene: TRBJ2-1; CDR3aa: CSARTGSSSYNEQFF
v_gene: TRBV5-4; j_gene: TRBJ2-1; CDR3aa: CASSSDRAYEQFF
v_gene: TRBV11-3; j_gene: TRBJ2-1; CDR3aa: CASSPGQGQGIHNEQFF
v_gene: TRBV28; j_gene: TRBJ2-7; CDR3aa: CASSRRQAAYEQYF
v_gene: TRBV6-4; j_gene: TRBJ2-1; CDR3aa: CASSGGGGSYNEQFF
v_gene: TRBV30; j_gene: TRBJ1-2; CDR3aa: CAWRPTGNNYGYTF
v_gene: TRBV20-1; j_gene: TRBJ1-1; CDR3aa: CSARRGMDTEAFF
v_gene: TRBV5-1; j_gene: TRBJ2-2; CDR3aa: CASSRSAGWNTGELFF
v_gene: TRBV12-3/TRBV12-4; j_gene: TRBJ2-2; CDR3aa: CASTHRGNTGELFF
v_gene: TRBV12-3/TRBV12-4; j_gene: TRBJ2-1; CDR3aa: CASSLAGTTSYNEQFF
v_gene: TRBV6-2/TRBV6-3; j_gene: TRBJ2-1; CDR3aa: CASNGLAGAIVKYAYNEQFF
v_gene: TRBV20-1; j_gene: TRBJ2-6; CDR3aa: CSARFPGRTSGANVLTF
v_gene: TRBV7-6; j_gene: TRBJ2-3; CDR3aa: CASSLEARERHTQYF
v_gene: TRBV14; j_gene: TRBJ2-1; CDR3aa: CASSQKGLAAYNEQFF
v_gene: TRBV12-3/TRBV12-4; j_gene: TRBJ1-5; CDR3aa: CASSPGRADQPQHF
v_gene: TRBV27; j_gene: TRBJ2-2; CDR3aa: CASSLGDRSSSRNTGELFF
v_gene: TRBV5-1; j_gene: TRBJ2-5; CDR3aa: CASSLKFETQYF